A selection of T cell receptor beta chains follows, all from one sample in a study of patients and donors after allogeneic stem cell transplantation. TCRdb re-derived calls from the RT-PCR reads in MiXCR, one entry per CDR3 protein. This sample has approximately 160,000 distinct CDR3 sequences, with about 30% found just once. Sequencing was carried out using blood, either unsorted or a sorted T cell fraction (not recorded which). The receptor source for this set is a human donor who was either an allogeneic HSCT recipient or a stem cell or donor lymphocyte infusion donor (not recorded which). It is not recorded whose cells these are; they may come from a transplant donor. CDR3s include the opening cysteine and the closing phenylalanine or tryptophan. A D gene is named only where the DNA matches it firmly. Clone size is given for some rows only: seen once, a few or many times, or a class if the clone is expanded.

j_gene: TRBJ2-7; d_gene: TRBD2; v_gene: TRBV27; abundance: .; CDR3nt: TGTGCCACCCGACTAGCGGGAGGTTACGAGCAGTACTTC; CDR3aa: CATRLAGGYEQYF
j_gene: TRBJ2-1; d_gene: .; v_gene: TRBV5-6; abundance: .; CDR3nt: TGTGCCAGCAGCCTATATAGAAGGAGCTCCTACAATGAGCAGTTCTTC; CDR3aa: CASSLYRRSSYNEQFF
j_gene: TRBJ1-2; d_gene: .; v_gene: TRBV12-3/TRBV12-4; abundance: many; CDR3nt: TGTGCCAGCAGTCCCGGGTATGGCTACACCTTC; CDR3aa: CASSPGYGYTF
j_gene: TRBJ2-5; d_gene: .; v_gene: TRBV6-2/TRBV6-3; abundance: few; CDR3nt: TGTGCCAGCAGTTACGTCTTAGAATTGCAAGAGACCCAGTACTTC; CDR3aa: CASSYVLELQETQYF
j_gene: TRBJ2-1; d_gene: .; v_gene: TRBV4-2; abundance: few; CDR3nt: TGTGCCAGCAGCCAAGACGGGGCATTCGACTACAATGAGCAGTTCTTC; CDR3aa: CASSQDGAFDYNEQFF
j_gene: TRBJ2-3; d_gene: TRBD1; v_gene: TRBV4-1; abundance: .; CDR3nt: TGCGCCAGCAGCCAAGTTCAGGGGGCAGCACTAACAGATACGCAGTATTTT; CDR3aa: CASSQVQGAALTDTQYF
j_gene: TRBJ1-4; d_gene: .; v_gene: TRBV5-1; abundance: many; CDR3nt: TGCGCCAGCAGCTTGGACGGGGTGCGAGGTGAAAAACTGTTTTTT; CDR3aa: CASSLDGVRGEKLFF
j_gene: TRBJ2-1; d_gene: TRBD1; v_gene: TRBV24-1; abundance: .; CDR3nt: TGTGCCACCAGTGATCCGCGGACAGGTGTCAATGAGCAGTTCTTC; CDR3aa: CATSDPRTGVNEQFF
j_gene: TRBJ2-4; d_gene: TRBD2; v_gene: TRBV4-1; abundance: .; CDR3nt: TGCGCCAGCAGCCGTCTAGCGGGAGTGGACATTCAGTACTTC; CDR3aa: CASSRLAGVDIQYF
j_gene: TRBJ2-7; d_gene: .; v_gene: TRBV20-1; abundance: .; CDR3nt: TGCAGTGCCGACCGGCTAGTTGGTGACGAGCAGTACTTC; CDR3aa: CSADRLVGDEQYF
j_gene: TRBJ2-7; d_gene: .; v_gene: TRBV5-6; abundance: .; CDR3nt: TGTGCCAGCAGCTTGGGACACCTCTACGAGCAGTACTTC; CDR3aa: CASSLGHLYEQYF
j_gene: TRBJ2-3; d_gene: TRBD2; v_gene: TRBV5-1; abundance: .; CDR3nt: TGCGCCAGCTCAATGGCGGGGGGCACAGATACGCAGTATTTT; CDR3aa: CASSMAGGTDTQYF
j_gene: TRBJ2-1; d_gene: TRBD2; v_gene: TRBV20-1; abundance: .; CDR3nt: TGCAGTGCCGCGGGACTAGCGGGTGAGGCGAGCTCCTACAATGAGCAGTTCTTC; CDR3aa: CSAAGLAGEASSYNEQFF
j_gene: TRBJ2-5; d_gene: .; v_gene: TRBV6-2/TRBV6-3; abundance: .; CDR3nt: TGTGCCAGCAGTTCCCCCCTGGTGCCGGGGACGGACCAAGAGACCCAGTACTTC; CDR3aa: CASSSPLVPGTDQETQYF
j_gene: TRBJ2-7; d_gene: .; v_gene: TRBV5-1; abundance: few; CDR3nt: TGCGCCAGCAGCCCGGGACCGGGGCTCTCCTACGAGCAGTACTTC; CDR3aa: CASSPGPGLSYEQYF
j_gene: TRBJ2-1; d_gene: .; v_gene: TRBV20-1; abundance: .; CDR3nt: TGCAGTGCTACCGCTAGGGGATCCTACAATGAGCAGTTCTTC; CDR3aa: CSATARGSYNEQFF
j_gene: TRBJ1-1; d_gene: .; v_gene: TRBV7-9; abundance: .; CDR3nt: TGTGCCAGCAGCTTCGAGAACACTGAAGCTTTCTTT; CDR3aa: CASSFENTEAFF
j_gene: TRBJ1-1; d_gene: .; v_gene: TRBV27; abundance: many; CDR3nt: TGTGCCAGCAGTTTAAACCCTGGGCGGACTGAAGCTTTCTTT; CDR3aa: CASSLNPGRTEAFF
j_gene: TRBJ1-5; d_gene: .; v_gene: TRBV20-1; abundance: many; CDR3nt: TGCAGTGCATCGAGCCCGAATCAGCCCCAGCATTTT; CDR3aa: CSASSPNQPQHF
j_gene: TRBJ1-2; d_gene: .; v_gene: TRBV10-3; abundance: few; CDR3nt: TGTGCCATCAGTGAGAGTCCTAACTATGGCTACACCTTC; CDR3aa: CAISESPNYGYTF
j_gene: TRBJ2-1; d_gene: TRBD2; v_gene: TRBV9; abundance: .; CDR3nt: TGTGCCAGCAGCGCCCTAGCGGGTGAGAATGAGCAGTTCTTC; CDR3aa: CASSALAGENEQFF
j_gene: TRBJ1-1; d_gene: .; v_gene: TRBV29-1; abundance: .; CDR3nt: TGCAGCGTGGGAACGAGGGGAGGAACTGAAGCTTTCTTT; CDR3aa: CSVGTRGGTEAFF
j_gene: TRBJ2-5; d_gene: .; v_gene: TRBV10-3; abundance: .; CDR3nt: TGTGCCACCGACGGGGGCAACCAAGAGACCCAGTACTTC; CDR3aa: CATDGGNQETQYF
j_gene: TRBJ2-3; d_gene: .; v_gene: TRBV12-3/TRBV12-4; abundance: .; CDR3nt: TGTGCCAGCAGTTTGGAGAGGCTAGATACGCAGTATTTT; CDR3aa: CASSLERLDTQYF
j_gene: TRBJ1-1; d_gene: .; v_gene: TRBV4-2; abundance: .; CDR3nt: TGTGCCAGCAGCCCTTGGACATCAGAGAACACTGAAGCTTTCTTT; CDR3aa: CASSPWTSENTEAFF
j_gene: TRBJ2-5; d_gene: TRBD1; v_gene: TRBV7-2; abundance: few; CDR3nt: TGTGCCAGCAGCTTAGCTCCGGGACAGGGTCGAGAGACCCAGTACTTC; CDR3aa: CASSLAPGQGRETQYF
j_gene: TRBJ1-2; d_gene: .; v_gene: TRBV28; abundance: few; CDR3nt: TGTGCCACCCAACAGGGAGGTAACTATGGCTACACCTTC; CDR3aa: CATQQGGNYGYTF
j_gene: TRBJ2-3; d_gene: .; v_gene: TRBV15; abundance: .; CDR3nt: TGTGCCACCCTTCGGGACTCAAACACAGATACGCAGTATTTT; CDR3aa: CATLRDSNTDTQYF
j_gene: TRBJ1-6; d_gene: .; v_gene: TRBV5-1; abundance: .; CDR3nt: TGCGCCAGCAGCTGGACAGCCTTCTCCTATAATTCACCCCTCCACTTT; CDR3aa: CASSWTAFSYNSPLHF
j_gene: TRBJ1-1; d_gene: .; v_gene: TRBV28; abundance: few; CDR3nt: TGTGCCAGCAGGACCCAGGGCTCTCACACTGAAGCTTTCTTT; CDR3aa: CASRTQGSHTEAFF
j_gene: TRBJ2-1; d_gene: TRBD2; v_gene: TRBV6-2/TRBV6-3; abundance: .; CDR3nt: TGTGCCAGCAGTTACTCGTTTAGCGGGATCGGGAATGAGCAGTTCTTC; CDR3aa: CASSYSFSGIGNEQFF
j_gene: TRBJ1-1; d_gene: .; v_gene: TRBV24-1; abundance: .; CDR3nt: TGTGCCACCAGTGATTTAAGGGGCGCGAACACTGAAGCTTTCTTT; CDR3aa: CATSDLRGANTEAFF
j_gene: TRBJ2-7; d_gene: .; v_gene: TRBV5-8; abundance: .; CDR3nt: TGTGCCGGACCCCCTTGGAGTGGGCAGTACTTC; CDR3aa: CAGPPWSGQYF
j_gene: TRBJ1-6; d_gene: .; v_gene: TRBV20-1; abundance: many; CDR3nt: TGCAGTGTCGAGGGAAGCTCCTATAATTCACCCCTCCACTTT; CDR3aa: CSVEGSSYNSPLHF
j_gene: TRBJ1-6; d_gene: TRBD1; v_gene: TRBV6-5; abundance: few; CDR3nt: TGTGCCAGCAGGAGGACAGGGGACAGTTATAATTCACCCCTCCACTTT; CDR3aa: CASRRTGDSYNSPLHF
j_gene: TRBJ1-2; d_gene: .; v_gene: TRBV7-6; abundance: many; CDR3nt: TGTGCCAGCAGCTTAGGGGGCTATGGCTACACCTTC; CDR3aa: CASSLGGYGYTF
j_gene: TRBJ2-7; d_gene: .; v_gene: TRBV28; abundance: .; CDR3nt: TGTGCCAGCATTACCCTCAAGGGGGACGAGCAGTACTTC; CDR3aa: CASITLKGDEQYF
j_gene: TRBJ2-1; d_gene: TRBD2; v_gene: TRBV24-1; abundance: .; CDR3nt: TGTGCCACCAGTGACAATAGCGGGAGTCCCTCCTACAATGAGCAGTTCTTC; CDR3aa: CATSDNSGSPSYNEQFF
j_gene: TRBJ2-3; d_gene: TRBD2; v_gene: TRBV7-3; abundance: .; CDR3nt: TGTGCCAGCAGCTTTCGTGGGAGGGGCACAGATACGCAGTATTTT; CDR3aa: CASSFRGRGTDTQYF
j_gene: TRBJ2-7; d_gene: .; v_gene: TRBV12-3/TRBV12-4; abundance: few; CDR3nt: TGTGCCAGCAGTTCTACCGGGACCTACGAGCAGTACTTC; CDR3aa: CASSSTGTYEQYF
j_gene: TRBJ1-6; d_gene: .; v_gene: TRBV25-1; abundance: .; CDR3nt: TGTGCCAGCAGTGAATTTTTCGGGGATTCACCCCTCCACTTT; CDR3aa: CASSEFFGDSPLHF
j_gene: TRBJ1-5; d_gene: .; v_gene: TRBV6-5; abundance: few; CDR3nt: TGTGCCAGCAGTTACTCGACCCAAGGGCCCCAGCATTTT; CDR3aa: CASSYSTQGPQHF
j_gene: TRBJ1-1; d_gene: TRBD1; v_gene: TRBV29-1; abundance: .; CDR3nt: TGCAGCGTTAAAACCGGGACAGGGGTCGTGAAAGCTTTCTTT; CDR3aa: CSVKTGTGVVKAFF
j_gene: TRBJ2-1; d_gene: .; v_gene: TRBV5-1; abundance: .; CDR3nt: TGCGCCAGCAGCTCCTTTACGAATGAGCAGTTCTTC; CDR3aa: CASSSFTNEQFF
j_gene: TRBJ1-3; d_gene: TRBD1; v_gene: TRBV7-9; abundance: few; CDR3nt: TGTGCCAGCAGCAACAGGGGGGACTCTGGAAACACCATATATTTT; CDR3aa: CASSNRGDSGNTIYF
j_gene: TRBJ2-3; d_gene: .; v_gene: TRBV2; abundance: .; CDR3nt: TGTGCCAGCAGTCCGAGGCACTATAGGGAGTATTTT; CDR3aa: CASSPRHYREYF
j_gene: TRBJ1-5; d_gene: .; v_gene: TRBV27; abundance: many; CDR3nt: TGTGCCAGCAGTGCGTCCAGGGTTGGCAATCAGCCCCAGCATTTT; CDR3aa: CASSASRVGNQPQHF
j_gene: TRBJ2-1; d_gene: TRBD2; v_gene: TRBV20-1; abundance: few; CDR3nt: TGCAGTGCTACAGGACTAGCGGGAGGGCCGGCCTACAATGAGCAGTTCTTC; CDR3aa: CSATGLAGGPAYNEQFF